This TCR beta chain was captured in a study of T cell responses to AZD1222 COVID-19 vaccine. Some clones are missing from TCRdb's copy, which holds only in-frame ones; the method was immunoSEQ multiplex PCR. Of about 63,000 clones in the sample, 83% were seen once. Second-dose timings of about 4 or about 12 weeks were pooled. CDR1 is SEHNR, CDR2 FQNEAQ, per germline (reference sequence). Trimming cost V 5 bases and J 8 bases, with 18 bases left between them. The CDR3 is 15 amino acids. This clone was counted a few times. This rearrangement joins TRBV7-9 to TRBJ1-4; D possibly corresponds to TRBD1 (5 bases). This TCR was recovered from an adult who received the AZD1222 COVID-19 vaccine. The material was peripheral blood, obtained 28 days after the second AZD1222 dose. CDR3 amino acids: CASSPTAGVGEKLFF. The DNA for the CDR3 is TGTGCCAGCAGCCCGACGGCGGGGGTGGGGGAAAAACTGTTTTTT.